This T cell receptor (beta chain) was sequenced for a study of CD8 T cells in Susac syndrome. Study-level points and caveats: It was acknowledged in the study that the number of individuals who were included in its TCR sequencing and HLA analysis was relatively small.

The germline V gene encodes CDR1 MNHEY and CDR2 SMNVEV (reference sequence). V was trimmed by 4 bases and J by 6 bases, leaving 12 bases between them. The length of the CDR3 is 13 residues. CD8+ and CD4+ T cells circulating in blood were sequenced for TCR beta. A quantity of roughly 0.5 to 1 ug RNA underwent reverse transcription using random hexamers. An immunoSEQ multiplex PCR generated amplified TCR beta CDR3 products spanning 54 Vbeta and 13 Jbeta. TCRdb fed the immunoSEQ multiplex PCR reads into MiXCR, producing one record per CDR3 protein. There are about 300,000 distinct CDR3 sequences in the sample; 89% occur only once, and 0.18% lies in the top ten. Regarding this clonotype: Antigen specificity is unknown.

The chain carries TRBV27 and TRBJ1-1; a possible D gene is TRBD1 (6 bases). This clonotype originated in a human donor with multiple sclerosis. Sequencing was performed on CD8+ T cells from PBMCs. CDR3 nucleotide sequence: TGTGCCAGCAGTTCTGGGGGGCTCGCTGAAGCTTTCTTT. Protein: CASSSGGLAEAFF.